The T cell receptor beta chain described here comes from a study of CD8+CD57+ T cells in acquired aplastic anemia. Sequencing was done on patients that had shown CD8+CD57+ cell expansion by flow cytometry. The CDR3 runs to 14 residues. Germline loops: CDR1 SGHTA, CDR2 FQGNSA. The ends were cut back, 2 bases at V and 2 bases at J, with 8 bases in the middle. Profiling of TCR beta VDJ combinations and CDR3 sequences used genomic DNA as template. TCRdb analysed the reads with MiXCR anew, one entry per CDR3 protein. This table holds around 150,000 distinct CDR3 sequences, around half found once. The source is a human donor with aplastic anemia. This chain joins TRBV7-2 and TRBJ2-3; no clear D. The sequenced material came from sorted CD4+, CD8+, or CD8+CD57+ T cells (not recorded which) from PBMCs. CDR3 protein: CASSLLLLTDTQYF. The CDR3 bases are TGTGCCAGCAGCTTACTACTCCTCACAGATACGCAGTATTTT.